What follows are 23 T cell receptor beta chains derived from one specimen sequenced in a study of T-cell memory formation after mild COVID-19. TCRdb re-called the 5' RACE reads through MiXCR, storing one row per CDR3 protein. Here the sample spans about 82,000 distinct CDR3 sequences, more than 10% being singletons. Sequencing used PBMCs or a T cell subset sorted from them (not recorded which). These receptors came from a young man who had mild COVID-19 (a few samples of this study predate the infection). Cell type and time point are not known.

The chain is built from TRBV12-3 or TRBV12-4 and TRBJ1-2, with TRBD1 identical over 8 bases. This CDR3 comprises 13 residues. V dropped 7 bases and J dropped 7; count of bases not matched to a gene: 8. CDR3 sequence (DNA): TGTGCCAGCACCGCAGGGGGCGAGCCTGGCTACACCTTC. Residues: CASTAGGEPGYTF.

The chain links TRBV6-2 or TRBV6-3 to TRBJ2-7; TRBD1 matches at 8 bases. The CDR3 length is 15 residues. Trimming at V came to 0 bases and at J to 4 bases, leaving 5 bases not matched to a gene. In germline, CDR1 is MNHEY, CDR2 SVGEGT. The CDR3 here is CASSYSVTGGYEQYF. In nucleotides, the CDR3 is TGTGCCAGCAGTTACTCTGTTACAGGGGGGTACGAGCAGTACTTC.

V and J are TRBV7-9 and TRBJ2-7; D gene uncertain. V shed 5 bases and J shed 0 bases, with 11 bases lying between them. CDR3 length: 14 residues. Germline-derived CDR1 and CDR2 are SEHNR and FQNEAQ (reference sequence). The CDR3: CASSHEDTSYEQYF. Here the CDR3 DNA reads TGTGCCAGCAGCCACGAAGACACCTCCTACGAGCAGTACTTC.

There are a few counts of this clonotype. The chain couples TRBV7-9 to TRBJ1-4; D gene uncertain. CDR3 length equals 13 residues. The germline V gene has CDR1 SEHNR and CDR2 FQNEAQ (reference sequence). V shed 1 base and J shed 10 bases, with 10 bases lying between them. DNA for the CDR3: TGTGCCAGCAGCTTAGATGGTCTGGGAAAACTGTTTTTT. Translating it yields CASSLDGLGKLFF.

This clonotype was seen only once. The chain has TRBV7-2 and TRBJ2-7, with 7 nucleotides matching TRBD1. With V trimmed by 3 bases and J by 0 bases, 5 bases remained unmatched. The CDR3 sequence is 15 residues long. Germline assignment: CDR1 SGHTA and CDR2 FQGNSA. The CDR3 loop reads CASSLGRGISYEQYF. CDR3 DNA: TGTGCCAGCAGCTTGGGCAGGGGGATCTCCTACGAGCAGTACTTC.

This clonotype has a handful of counts. The DNA of the CDR3 is TGTGCCAGCAGCTTAGAAGGGCGGGGGCCCCGGTGGGATACGCAGTATTTT. Residues: CASSLEGRGPRWDTQYF. The chain couples TRBV7-2 to TRBJ2-3, with D tentatively TRBD2 (7 bases). Trimming took 1 base from V and 6 from J, leaving 20 bases between them. Germline V gene sequence: CDR1 SGHTA, CDR2 FQGNSA. This CDR3 is built from 17 residues.

The chain has TRBV7-6 and TRBJ1-5, with 7 bases that match TRBD1. The CDR3 covers 18 residues. The V gene's germline CDR1 is SGHVS and CDR2 FNYEAQ. J lost 5 bases, V lost 8 bases, and 21 bases had no gene match. CDR3 in amino acids: CASPMCSRDRVNYQPQHF. The DNA of the CDR3 is TGTGCCAGCCCAATGTGTAGTCGTGACAGGGTTAACTATCAGCCCCAGCATTTT.

The chain employs TRBV19 and TRBJ1-2; D gene unclear. Trimming shortened V by 5 bases and J by 0 bases, and 13 bases separated the two germline ends. CDR1 LNHDA and CDR2 SQIVND come from the germline V gene (reference sequence). This CDR3 contains 15 residues. The CDR3 DNA reads TGTGCCAGTAGTCCGATGGACGGGGCTAACTATGGCTACACCTTC. Amino acids: CASSPMDGANYGYTF.

This chain uses TRBV15 with TRBJ2-3, with 8 bases that match TRBD1. V shed 7 bases, J shed 2 bases, and the junction held 5 bases outside the gene matches. Germline CDR1 reads LNHNV; CDR2 reads YYDKDF (reference sequence). The CDR3 runs 14 residues. CDR3 DNA sequence: TGTGCCACCAACGACAGGGGCACCACAGATACGCAGTATTTT. It yields the protein CATNDRGTTDTQYF. Variable domain in full (rest from reference TRBV15 and TRBJ2-3): DAMVIQNPRYQVTQFGKPVTLSCSQTLNHNVMYWYQQKSSQAPKLLFHYYDKDFNNEADTPDNFQSRRPNTSFCFLDIRSPGLGDTAMYLCATNDRGTTDTQYFGPGTRLTVL.

CDR3 sequence (DNA): TGTGCCAGCCGGACAGCCTATGGCTACACCTTC. Translating it yields CASRTAYGYTF. The chain combines TRBV7-9 with TRBJ1-2; a possible D gene is TRBD1 (6 bases). Germline V gives CDR1 SEHNR, CDR2 FQNEAQ (reference sequence). The CDR3 consists of 11 residues. The V gene lost 8 bases and the J gene lost 4 bases, with 8 bases spanning the gap.

This clonotype was seen more than once but under ten times. This rearrangement joins TRBV7-9 to TRBJ2-1, with 9 bases identical to TRBD2. Germline-derived CDR1 and CDR2 are SEHNR and FQNEAQ (reference sequence). The CDR3 consists of 17 residues. J was trimmed by 2 bases and V by 0 bases; bases with no gene match: 5. For the CDR3, the DNA is TGTGCCAGCAGCTTAGCGGGAAGCGGGGGGCCCTACAATGAGCAGTTCTTC. Its protein product is CASSLAGSGGPYNEQFF. The full variable domain, with the rest looked up from reference TRBV7-9 and TRBJ2-1, is DTGVSQNPRHKITKRGQNVTFRCDPISEHNRLYWYRQTLGQGPEFLTYFQNEAQLEKSRLLSDRFSAERPKGSFSTLEIQRTEQGDSAMYLCASSLAGSGGPYNEQFFGPGTRLTVL.

V is TRBV12-3 or TRBV12-4 and J is TRBJ1-2; 10 bases are a match to TRBD1. CDR3 length: 16 residues. Germline trimming cut 6 bases from V and 3 bases from J; bases unmatched to any gene: 10. The CDR3 coding sequence is TGTGCCAGCAGGGGGACAGGGGTCTTATTCGACTATGGCTACACCTTC. Translating gives CASRGTGVLFDYGYTF.

This clonotype was observed many times. This CDR3 reads CASSYGTGTPKEQYF. CDR3 DNA sequence: TGTGCCAGCAGTTACGGGACAGGGACCCCTAAAGAGCAGTACTTC. The V gene is TRBV6-5, the J gene TRBJ2-7; 9 nucleotides align to TRBD1. Unmatched junction bases numbered 9, after V lost 2 bases and J lost 7 bases. The CDR3 length is 15 residues. The germline gives CDR1 MNHEY, CDR2 SVGAGI.

The rearrangement links TRBV7-3 to TRBJ2-2; a possible D gene is TRBD2 (5 bases). The V end was cut by 8 bases, the J end by 0 bases, with 7 bases between. The CDR3 runs to 13 residues. The V gene's germline CDR1 is SGHTA and CDR2 FQGTGA. CDR3 coding DNA: TGTGCCAGCCAAGCGGCGAACACCGGGGAGCTGTTTTTT. It encodes CASQAANTGELFF. The full variable domain, rest sourced from reference TRBV7-3 and TRBJ2-2, is GAGVSQTPSNKVTEKGKYVELRCDPISGHTALYWYRQSLGQGPEFLIYFQGTGAADDSGLPNDRFFAVRPEGSVSTLKIQRTERGDSAVYLCASQAANTGELFFGEGSRLTVL.

This CDR3 is CASSLWAGEYEQYF. In nucleotides, the CDR3 is TGTGCCAGCAGTTTATGGGCAGGGGAGTACGAGCAGTACTTC. The chain employs TRBV27 and TRBJ2-7; perhaps TRBD1 as D (6 bases). Per the germline V gene, CDR1 is MNHEY and CDR2 is SMNVEV (reference sequence). The V end lost 1 base, the J end lost 4 bases, and 11 bases lay between the germline ends. The CDR3 spans 14 residues.

The genes are TRBV4-2 and TRBJ2-3, with 8 bases lining up with TRBD2. Germline assignment: CDR1 LGHNA and CDR2 YNFKEQ. The CDR3 covers 17 residues. V shed 0 bases and J 0 bases; nucleotides not matched to a gene: 5. The CDR3 here is CASSQDSAGGSTDTQYF. CDR3 sequence (DNA): TGTGCCAGCAGCCAAGATTCGGCGGGGGGTAGCACAGATACGCAGTATTTT.

The chain carries TRBV14 and TRBJ2-7, with a weak D call TRBD2 (5 bases). Trimming shortened V by 0 bases and J by 3 bases, and 12 bases separated the two germline ends. The germline gives CDR1 SGHDN, CDR2 FVKESK. There are 15 residues in the CDR3. The CDR3 region is CASSQERGLNYEQYF. The CDR3 nucleotides read TGTGCCAGCAGCCAAGAGAGAGGACTGAACTACGAGCAGTACTTC.

Within the sample, this clonotype is medium-sized. The chain combines TRBV13 with TRBJ2-7, with TRBD2 matching over 12 bases. CDR1 PRHDT and CDR2 FYEKMQ come from the germline V gene (reference sequence). The CDR3 length is 19 residues. Trimming cost V 5 bases and J 1 base; bases outside gene matches: 15. The CDR3 coding sequence is TGTGCCAGCAGCCCAAAGACCTCTAGCGGGGGGGCCCGGTCCTACGAGCAGTACTTC. Translation: CASSPKTSSGGARSYEQYF.

The genes are TRBV27 and TRBJ2-1; D might be TRBD1 (6 bases). The CDR3 sequence is 13 residues long. The germline CDR1 and CDR2 sequences are MNHEY and SMNVEV (reference sequence). The V gene lost 2 bases and the J gene lost 5 bases, with 7 bases spanning the gap. The CDR3 DNA sequence: TGTGCCAGCAGTTTACGACAGGACAATGAGCAGTTCTTC. Translating it yields CASSLRQDNEQFF.

This clonotype was seen ten or more times. This chain links TRBV5-1 with TRBJ2-7; unclear D gene. CDR1 is SGHRS and CDR2 is YFSETQ in the germline V gene. Between the trimmed V and J ends, which lost 4 bases and 3 bases, there was a span of 5 bases. This CDR3 is built from 11 residues. In DNA, the CDR3 is TGCGCCAGCAGCGCCAACTACGAGCAGTACTTC. It yields the protein CASSANYEQYF.

The sample holds a few counts of this clonotype. This sequence joins TRBV7-9 and TRBJ2-5; D call uncertain. Germline V gene data show CDR1 as SEHNR and CDR2 as FQNEAQ (reference sequence). The germline V and J ends were trimmed by 4 bases and 1 base, with 4 bases remaining between them. CDR3 length: 12 residues. CDR3 coding DNA: TGTGCCAGCAGCTCTATCCAAGAGACCCAGTACTTC. It specifies CASSSIQETQYF.

The rearrangement links TRBV29-1 to TRBJ1-2; D remains ambiguous. V lost 2 bases and J lost 8, with 9 bases in between. Germline-derived CDR1 and CDR2 are SQVTM and ANQGSEA. The CDR3 sequence is 11 residues long. The CDR3 region is CSVELLLGYTF. The CDR3 DNA is TGCAGCGTTGAACTCCTCCTGGGCTACACCTTC. Filled out from reference TRBV29-1 and TRBJ1-2, the complete variable domain reads SAVISQKPSRDICQRGTSLTIQCQVDSQVTMMFWYRQQPGQSLTLIATANQGSEATYESGFVIDKFPISRPNLTFSTLTVSNMSPEDSSIYLCSVELLLGYTFGSGTRLTVV.

This clonotype was recorded many times. The chain combines TRBV4-1 with TRBJ2-1, with 8 bases aligning to TRBD2. Losses at the gene ends were 6 bases for V and 5 bases for J; bases not matched to a gene: 9. This CDR3 has 15 amino acids. Germline V gene lookup returns CDR1 MGHRA and CDR2 YSYEKL. Here the CDR3 reads CASRPTSGLDNEQFF. For the CDR3, the DNA is TGCGCCAGCAGACCCACTAGCGGCCTCGACAATGAGCAGTTCTTC.